The following is a T cell receptor beta chain sequence with its context. The antigen remains unidentified. These data originate in a study of blood T cells in healthy people across ages. Study-level findings and limits: Possibly, changes in expanded clonotypes were confounded because donor CMV status was unknown. Unsorted PBMCs prevented conclusive naive versus antigen-experienced comparison. Those diversity estimates obtained from one million T cells were thought to be underestimates.

PCR was performed a second time for about 7 to 12 cycles using a sample-barcoded 5' primer and a J-beta primer mix. A single record per CDR3 protein comes from TCRdb applying MiXCR to the 5' RACE reads. This table has roughly 1.9 million distinct CDR3 sequences, around 42% appearing once. Deletions cut 5 bases from V and 0 bases from J, with 20 bases between. Germline values: CDR1 SEHNR, CDR2 FQNEAQ (reference sequence). This CDR3 is 18 amino acids long. What was sequenced was blood. The rearrangement uses TRBV7-9 and TRBJ2-1; D possibly corresponds to TRBD2 (6 bases). This sequence originates from a human donor in good health. The CDR3 coding sequence is TGTGCCAGCAGCCTCCCACGGGCCGACGGGAGCTCCTACAATGAGCAGTTCTTC. Its translation: CASSLPRADGSSYNEQFF.